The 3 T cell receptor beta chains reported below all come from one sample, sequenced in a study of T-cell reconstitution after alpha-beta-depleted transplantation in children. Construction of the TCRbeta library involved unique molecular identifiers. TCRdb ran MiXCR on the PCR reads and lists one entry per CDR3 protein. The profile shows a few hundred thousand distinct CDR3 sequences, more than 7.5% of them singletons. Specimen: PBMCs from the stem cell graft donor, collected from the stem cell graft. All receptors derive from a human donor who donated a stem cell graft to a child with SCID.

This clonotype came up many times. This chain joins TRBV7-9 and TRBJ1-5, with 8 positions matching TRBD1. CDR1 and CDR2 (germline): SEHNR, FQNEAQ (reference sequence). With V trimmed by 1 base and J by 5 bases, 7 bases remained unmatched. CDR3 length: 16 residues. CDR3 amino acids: CASSLDLDRGDQPQHF. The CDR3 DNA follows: TGTGCCAGCAGCTTAGACCTTGACAGGGGAGATCAGCCCCAGCATTTT.

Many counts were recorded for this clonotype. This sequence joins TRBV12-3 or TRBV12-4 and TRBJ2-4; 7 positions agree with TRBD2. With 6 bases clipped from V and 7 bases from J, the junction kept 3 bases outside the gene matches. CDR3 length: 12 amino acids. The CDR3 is CASSWGGNIQYF. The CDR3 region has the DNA TGTGCCAGCAGCTGGGGGGGGAACATTCAGTACTTC.

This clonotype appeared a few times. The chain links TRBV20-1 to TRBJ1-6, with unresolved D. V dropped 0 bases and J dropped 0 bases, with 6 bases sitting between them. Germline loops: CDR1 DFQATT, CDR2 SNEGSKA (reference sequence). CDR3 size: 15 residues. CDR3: CSARDHGSYNSPLHF. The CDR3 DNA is TGCAGTGCTAGAGATCATGGCTCCTATAATTCACCCCTCCACTTT.